Each of the 2 T cell receptor beta chains below was sequenced from the same sample in a study of identifying expanded T cells in peripheral blood. TCRdb's copy holds only in-frame clones and misses some; the assay was immunoSEQ multiplex PCR. The sample consists of about 100,000 clones, about 89% of them appearing once. The sequencing sample was made of blood. All receptors come from a person between 18 and 75 years old in good health.

In the case of this clone: The CDR3 carries no conserved terminal phenylalanine or tryptophan, so it likely arises from a read error. The chain couples TRBV9 to TRBJ1-6; 7 bases align to TRBD1. V shed 4 bases and J 7 bases; nucleotides not matched to a gene: 14. The CDR3 is made up of 17 amino acids. Germline V gives CDR1 SGDLS, CDR2 YYNGEE. Here the CDR3 reads CASSPRFGTVGNSPLHL. The CDR3 nucleotides read TGTGCCAGCAGCCCTCGTTTCGGGACAGTCGGAAATTCACCCCTCCACCTT.

The CDR3 region is CASSLEESYEQYF. CDR3 nucleotide sequence: TGTGCCAGCAGCCTTGAAGAGTCCTACGAGCAGTACTTC. The chain has TRBV6-5 and TRBJ2-7, with D unresolved. Germline V gives CDR1 MNHEY, CDR2 SVGAGI. The CDR3 has 13 amino acids. Trimming stripped 6 bases from V and 1 base from J, with 10 bases between.